This T cell receptor beta chain is from a study of blood T cell repertoires in COVID-19 (dated by TCRdb to 2018 to 2020). Concerning the study at large: Samples from collaborators originated in the United States, Italy and Spain and spanned both the acute and convalescent phases of COVID-19. The material from the prospective study consisted of cDNA or gDNA derived from T cells, B-cell-depleted T cells, or PBMCs. Subjects who had been exposed to COVID-19, were actively infected with it, or had recovered from it provided the deeply sampled blood TCRbeta repertoires that made up the dataset. A freely available public database, intended as a resource for researchers studying the immune response to SARS-CoV-2, is where the repertoires were released. The samples were drawn from two sources: the first 160 participants of the ongoing ImmuneRACE study, and over 1,000 subjects contributed by 6 global collaborators. Sample metadata almost always included a de-identified subject ID, COVID-19 status, age in years and sex. Where available, HLA class I and class II types were taken from metadata supplied by the sample provider and were not determined by assay-based typing.

The immunoSEQ Assay, a bias-controlled multiplex PCR, was used to amplify TCRbeta CDR3 regions from genomic DNA. The original methods were these. Nucleated cell counts per sample were estimated from amplification of reference gene primers within the assay. Sequence reads were collapsed and filtered to measure the absolute abundance of every unique TCRbeta CDR3 rearrangement. For each sample, productive Simpson clonality was calculated as the square root of Simpson's diversity index across productive rearrangements. The clones in this table, taken by TCRdb from immuneACCESS, are in-frame only. Not every clone is retained; where verified, under half of the shortfall comes from an unresolved V gene, and the cause of the rest is unknown. V, J and clone size are those of that table, while D and trimming were read from the DNA. The sample table contains around 200,000 clones; only one count was recorded for 84% of them. The top ten clonotypes cover 15% to 20% of the sample.

Each collaborating institution followed its own protocols to collect whole blood in K2EDTA tubes. For TCRbeta analysis, collaborators shipped samples in one of three forms: frozen whole blood, isolated PBMCs, or DNA extracted from either of those sample types. Broad study findings and their caveats: Clinical and demographic metadata were provided uncurated, with the amount varying by source and participant.

As regards this clone: Its antigen remains undetermined. Nothing much larger sits one base from this clone, and base qualities are not available.

V is pared back by 0 bases and J by 4 bases, with 18 bases lying between the germline termini. Taken from cysteine to phenylalanine, the CDR3 has 17 residues. The read is trimmed to its CDR3 DNA, 51 bases read in frame from base 1. Taken from the germline V gene, the CDR1 and CDR2 loops are ENHRY and SYGVKD. The source is a woman aged 80 or over with active or convalescent COVID-19. The sample was peripheral blood. The V and J segments used are TRBV10-3 and TRBJ1-2, with an unclear D gene assignment. The CDR3 protein is CAISESLANTAFYGYTF. The nucleotide sequence is given as TGTGCCATCAGTGAGTCTTTAGCCAACACCGCATTCTATGGCTACACCTTC.